The source of this TCR beta chain is a study of blood T cell repertoires in COVID-19. Study details: Researchers got acute and convalescent COVID-19 samples from the United States, Italy and Spain.

As originally analysed: The authors estimated nucleated cell counts from reference gene primer amplification. Measured with immunoSEQ multiplex PCR; TCRdb has only the in-frame clones, and not every one. D and trimming come from the DNA, and the V and J calls and clone size come from that table. The sample has approximately 280,000 clones, around 90% seen once. Followed longitudinally, the Seattle patients had been enrolled during active infection. The CDR3 has 13 residues. Germline assignment: CDR1 LNHDA and CDR2 SQIVND (reference sequence). V lost 8 bases and J 6 bases, leaving 14 bases between the germline ends.

This sequence originates from a woman aged 25 to 39 with COVID-19, enrolled during active disease. The chain is built from TRBV19 and TRBJ1-5; D remains unclear. The source material was peripheral blood. The CDR3 bases are TGTGCCAGTGGGCCGAACGGGATTCAGCCCCAGCATTTT. Amino acids: CASGPNGIQPQHF. The variable domain in full, with the rest retrieved from reference TRBV19 and TRBJ1-5, is DGGITQSPKYLFRKEGQNVTLSCEQNLNHDAMYWYRQDPGQGLRLIYYSQIVNDFQKGDIAEGYSVSREKKESFPLTVTSAQKNPTAFYLCASGPNGIQPQHFGDGTRLSIL.